A single sample gave rise to the 24 T cell receptor beta chains below, sequenced in a study of blood T cell repertoires in COVID-19. Some clones are missing from TCRdb's copy, which holds only in-frame ones; the method was immunoSEQ multiplex PCR. The table has some 160,000 clones, approximately 90% seen once; the top ten hold about 2.5%. Specimen: peripheral blood. These receptors all come from a man in his late teens or twenties with acute or convalescent COVID-19.

The V call is TRBV5-1, the J call TRBJ1-1; possibly TRBD1 for D (5 bases). The V end was cut by 2 bases, the J end by 5 bases, with 16 bases between. The CDR3 contains 15 residues. Germline V gives CDR1 SGHRS, CDR2 YFSETQ. CDR3 region: CASSFRDLGNTEAFF. In DNA form, the CDR3 reads TGCGCCAGCAGCTTCCGGGACTTAGGGAATACTGAAGCTTTCTTT.

This chain joins TRBV21-1 and TRBJ2-1; the DNA was not used to check the table's D call, TRBD1. TRBV21-1 is marked as a pseudogene. This CDR3 has 14 residues. The CDR3 loop reads CASSKGEQGNEQFF. Written as DNA, the CDR3 is TGTGCCAGCAGCAAAGGAGAACAGGGCAATGAGCAGTTCTTC.

This clone was observed a handful of times. The sample holds other DNA sequences that translate to the same CDR3. The chain couples TRBV5-1 to TRBJ1-2; D perhaps matches TRBD1 (6 bases). Germline values: CDR1 SGHRS, CDR2 YFSETQ. CDR3 length: 14 amino acids. Trimming took off 0 bases at V and 0 bases at J, with 6 bases between the two ends. CDR3: CASSLDRANYGYTF. The CDR3 region has the DNA TGCGCCAGCAGCTTGGACAGGGCTAACTATGGCTACACCTTC.

The rearrangement uses TRBV2 and TRBJ1-2; D ambiguous. Trimming stripped 6 bases from V and 3 bases from J, with 8 bases between. Germline V gives CDR1 SNHLY, CDR2 FYNNEI. The CDR3 loop spans 12 amino acids. The CDR3 spells CASREAHYGYTF. The CDR3 DNA reads TGTGCCAGCAGGGAGGCCCACTATGGCTACACCTTC. Based on the CDR3 plus reference TRBV2 and TRBJ1-2, the full variable domain is EPEVTQTPSHQVTQMGQEVILRCVPISNHLYFYWYRQILGQKVEFLVSFYNNEISEKSEIFDDQFSVERPDGSNFTLKIRSTKLEDSAMYFCASREAHYGYTFGSGTRLTVV.

The chain joins TRBV6-1 to TRBJ1-5; 12 bases are a match to TRBD1. CDR1 MNHNS and CDR2 SASEGT come from the germline V gene. V was clipped by 4 bases and J by 1 base; unmatched bases: 5. CDR3 size: 17 residues. CDR3 DNA sequence: TGTGCCAGCAGTGTGCAGGGACAGGGGGCAAGCAATCAGCCCCAGCATTTT. Residues: CASSVQGQGASNQPQHF.

This chain links TRBV29-1 with TRBJ1-2; 8 nucleotides match TRBD1. Germline V gives CDR1 SQVTM, CDR2 ANQGSEA. This CDR3 comprises 13 residues. V lost 0 bases and J lost 8; bases outside the gene matches: 5. CDR3 amino acids: CSVEEGTGGGYTF. DNA for the CDR3: TGCAGCGTTGAAGAAGGGACAGGAGGAGGCTACACCTTC. Looking up the rest from reference TRBV29-1 and TRBJ1-2 gives the full variable domain: SAVISQKPSRDICQRGTSLTIQCQVDSQVTMMFWYRQQPGQSLTLIATANQGSEATYESGFVIDKFPISRPNLTFSTLTVSNMSPEDSSIYLCSVEEGTGGGYTFGSGTRLTVV.

This chain joins TRBV6-5 and TRBJ1-3, with TRBD1 matching over 8 bases. J was trimmed by 3 bases and V by 6 bases; bases with no gene match: 4. This CDR3 is built from 14 residues. Germline assignment: CDR1 MNHEY and CDR2 SVGAGI. The CDR3 DNA sequence: TGTGCCAGCAGCCGACAGGGGATTGGAAACACCATATATTTT. Translated: CASSRQGIGNTIYF.

V and J are TRBV2 and TRBJ1-4; D may be TRBD1 (6 bases). CDR3 size: 14 residues. V lost 7 bases, J lost 7 bases, and 16 bases lay in between. Per germline, CDR1 SNHLY and CDR2 FYNNEI. CDR3 DNA sequence: TGTGCCAGCACCCAAGGGGGGGCGGGTGAAAAACTGTTTTTT. It yields the protein CASTQGGAGEKLFF.

The chain links TRBV7-2 to TRBJ1-1; the D gene is possibly TRBD1 (5 bases). Trimming took 0 bases from V and 1 from J, leaving 9 bases between them. The CDR3 covers 15 residues. CDR1 SGHTA and CDR2 FQGNSA come from the germline V gene. The CDR3 here is CASSLAVGGNTEAFF. The DNA for the CDR3 is TGTGCCAGCAGCTTAGCGGTCGGGGGGAACACTGAAGCTTTCTTT.

This clone was picked up one time. The genes are TRBV21-1 and TRBJ2-5; the table's D call of TRBD1 was not tested on the DNA. TRBV21-1 is shown as a pseudogene. CDR3 length: 18 residues. The CDR3 sequence: CASSKGKVDRVFQETQYF. The CDR3 DNA follows: TGTGCCAGCAGCAAAGGTAAGGTCGACAGGGTCTTCCAAGAGACCCAGTACTTC.

This clone was recorded only once. The chain couples TRBV5-6 to TRBJ1-4, with D possibly being TRBD1 (5 bases). V lost 3 bases and J 2 bases, leaving 8 bases between the germline ends. CDR3 length: 14 residues. Germline CDR1 and CDR2: SGHDT and YYEEEE. The CDR3 sequence is CASSSAGTNEKLFF. The CDR3 DNA follows: TGTGCCAGCAGCTCGGCAGGGACTAATGAAAAACTGTTTTTT.

The J gene is TRBJ1-5, the V gene TRBV6-6; TRBD1 agrees at 7 bases. Germline CDR1 reads MNHNY; CDR2 reads SVGAGI (reference sequence). The CDR3 has 15 amino acids. The trim removed 5 bases at V and 7 bases at J, leaving 11 bases unmatched. This CDR3 reads CASSTRDSVVQPQHF. The CDR3 nucleotides are TGTGCCAGCAGTACGCGGGACAGCGTCGTGCAGCCCCAGCATTTT.

This rearrangement joins TRBV7-9 to TRBJ1-2, with a tentative D call TRBD1 (6 bases). Germline V gene data show CDR1 as SEHNR and CDR2 as FQNEAQ (reference sequence). V was shortened by 1 base and J by 0 bases, with 12 bases between the two germline ends. The length of the CDR3 is 16 residues. CDR3 nucleotide sequence: TGTGCCAGCAGCTTAGGGACAGCCACGACTAACTATGGCTACACCTTC. Its protein is CASSLGTATTNYGYTF. Supplemented by reference TRBV7-9 and TRBJ1-2, the full variable domain reads DTGVSQNPRHKITKRGQNVTFRCDPISEHNRLYWYRQTLGQGPEFLTYFQNEAQLEKSRLLSDRFSAERPKGSFSTLEIQRTEQGDSAMYLCASSLGTATTNYGYTFGSGTRLTVV.

This chain links TRBV1 with TRBJ2-3; the D call of TRBD2 is as the table states it, not checked on the DNA. TRBV1 is described as a pseudogene. The CDR3 runs 15 residues. The CDR3 coding sequence is TGCACCAGAGAAAAACTAGCGGGGGGGCCCTATACGCAGTATTTT. As protein: CTREKLAGGPYTQYF.

DNA for the CDR3: TGTGCCAGCAGCAAAGCGGTGGCTTGCCCCGGGGAGCTGTTTTTT. The encoded protein is CASSKAVACPGELFF. The chain links TRBV21-1 to TRBJ2-2; TRBD1, the D gene given by the table, was not confirmed from the DNA. TRBV21-1 constitutes a pseudogene. The CDR3 spans 15 residues.

DNA of the CDR3: TGTGCCAGTAGTGACGGACTAGCGGTGAGCACAGATACGCAGTATTTT. This translates into CASSDGLAVSTDTQYF. This rearrangement joins TRBV19 to TRBJ2-3, with 10 bases lining up with TRBD2. CDR3 length: 16 residues. Germline CDR1 LNHDA, CDR2 SQIVND (reference sequence). J lost 0 bases, V lost 5 bases, and 5 bases had no gene match.

J is TRBJ2-1 and V is TRBV5-1; 13 bases line up with TRBD2. After removal of 4 bases from V and 1 base from J, the junction contained 5 bases not matched to a gene. Looked up from germline, CDR1 is SGHRS and CDR2 is YFSETQ. The CDR3 runs 17 residues. The CDR3 coding sequence is TGCGCCAGCAGCCCCGGGACTAGCGGGGATTCCTACAATGAGCAGTTCTTC. This sequence encodes CASSPGTSGDSYNEQFF.

The genes are TRBV27 and TRBJ2-1; D is possibly TRBD1 (6 bases). Per the germline V gene, CDR1 is MNHEY and CDR2 is SMNVEV (reference sequence). The ends were cut back, 9 bases at V and 5 bases at J, with 26 bases in the middle. The CDR3 is 17 residues long. CDR3: CASPPPLPGGIDNEQFF. Written as DNA, the CDR3 is TGTGCCAGTCCCCCACCGTTGCCTGGGGGCATCGACAATGAGCAGTTCTTC.

The gene calls are TRBV19 and TRBJ1-2; D not certain. Germline V CDR1 and CDR2: LNHDA, SQIVND (reference sequence). CDR3 length: 12 residues. The V end was cut by 8 bases, the J end by 1 base, with 8 bases between. CDR3 sequence (DNA): TGTGCCAGTTTCTTTCTTAACTATGGCTACACCTTC. Translated, it gives CASFFLNYGYTF.

This chain joins TRBV27 and TRBJ2-2; the D gene is possibly TRBD2 (6 bases). Trimming stripped 3 bases from V and 4 bases from J, with 12 bases between. The germline V gene encodes CDR1 MNHEY and CDR2 SMNVEV (reference sequence). The CDR3 runs to 15 residues. For the CDR3, the DNA is TGTGCCAGCAGTTTTGGACGGGAGCGCACCGGGGAGCTGTTTTTT. This translates into CASSFGRERTGELFF.

The chain uses TRBV5-1 and TRBJ2-5; TRBD1 agrees at 7 bases. After removal of 4 bases from V and 5 bases from J, the junction contained 5 bases not matched to a gene. Germline V lookup: CDR1 SGHRS, CDR2 YFSETQ. This CDR3 region has 13 residues. CDR3 loop: CASSVAGGETQYF. CDR3 nucleotide sequence: TGCGCCAGCAGCGTTGCAGGGGGTGAGACCCAGTACTTC.

The chain carries TRBV5-1 and TRBJ2-5; 8 positions agree with TRBD1. The CDR3 length is 13 residues. With V trimmed by 4 bases and J by 5 bases, 4 bases remained unmatched. The germline V gene encodes CDR1 SGHRS and CDR2 YFSETQ. Here the CDR3 reads CASSDRGGETQYF. In DNA, the CDR3 is TGCGCCAGCAGCGACAGGGGTGGTGAGACCCAGTACTTC.

The rearrangement joins TRBV19 to TRBJ1-2; a weak D match, TRBD1 (6 bases). Trimming took off 1 base at V and 7 bases at J, with 7 bases between the two ends. Germline loops: CDR1 LNHDA, CDR2 SQIVND (reference sequence). CDR3 length: 12 residues. The CDR3 region has the DNA TGTGCCAGTAGTATAGGACAGGCTGGCTACACCTTC. Its protein product is CASSIGQAGYTF.

This sequence joins TRBV20-1 and TRBJ1-1; no definite D call. The V gene lost 3 bases and the J gene lost 4 bases, with 12 bases spanning the gap. CDR3 length: 13 residues. CDR1 is DFQATT, CDR2 SNEGSKA, per germline (reference sequence). CDR3 loop: CSASCGETTEAFF. CDR3 nucleotide sequence: TGCAGTGCTAGTTGCGGGGAGACCACTGAAGCTTTCTTT.